This TCR beta chain was observed in a study of identical twins. Each cDNA held unique molecular identifiers, and template switching gave it a universal primer site. In TCRdb, the 5' RACE reads were re-called with MiXCR into one record per CDR3 protein. This table has about 920,000 distinct CDR3 sequences, about 12% appearing once. The study, taken as a whole, reports: Memory repertoires lacked the insertion deficit that abundant cord blood beta clonotypes showed. Its conclusions, products of cross-sectional statistical analysis, did not come from following the same donors.

Details on this clonotype: Its antigen remains unknown.

CDR1 and CDR2 from the germline V gene are LGHNT and FRNRAP. V shed 5 bases and J shed 5 bases, with 12 bases lying between them. This CDR3 contains 13 residues. The data were also submitted as part of a second study, on yellow fever vaccine responses in identical twins.

This clonotype was sampled from a woman younger than 35 in good health. Specimen: PBMCs. V gene TRBV12-5 combines with J gene TRBJ1-2; tentative D call: TRBD1 (6 bases). CDR3 DNA sequence: TGTGCTAGTGGTGCCGAACAGGGATATGGCTACACCTTC. Translating it yields CASGAEQGYGYTF.